The 6 T cell receptor beta chains reported below all come from one sample, sequenced in a study of T-cell reconstitution after alpha-beta-depleted transplantation in children. As it was prepared, the TCRbeta library received unique molecular identifiers. In TCRdb, the PCR reads were re-called with MiXCR into one record per CDR3 protein. Among approximately 980,000 distinct CDR3 sequences, roughly 29% were seen once, and the ten largest hold roughly 28%. Sequenced material: PBMCs, mostly from graft donor cells, taken 360 days after TCRalphabeta/CD19-depleted stem cell transplant. These receptors originate from a boy in the first two years of life who had a stem cell transplant for SCID, so the T cells may come from the graft donor.

The genes are TRBV3-1 and TRBJ2-7; D unclear. The CDR3 spans 16 residues. The germline V gene encodes CDR1 LGHDT and CDR2 YNNKEL (reference sequence). V was shortened by 0 bases and J by 2 bases, with 14 bases between the two germline ends. In nucleotides, the CDR3 is TGTGCCAGCAGCCAAGATAGGGCAGCTAAGGCCTACGAGCAGTACTTC. Its translation is CASSQDRAAKAYEQYF.

V and J are TRBV6-5 and TRBJ2-2, with D possibly matching TRBD1 (5 bases). The CDR3 has 14 amino acids. The germline V gene has CDR1 MNHEY and CDR2 SVGAGI. Trimming took 2 bases from V and 4 from J, leaving 8 bases between them. CDR3 DNA sequence: TGTGCCAGCAGTTACAAGGGGATCACCGGGGAGCTGTTTTTT. Its translation: CASSYKGITGELFF.

There are a few counts of this clonotype. This chain links TRBV4-3 with TRBJ2-3; D uncertain. The CDR3 is 14 residues long. V shed 4 bases and J shed 2 bases, with 10 bases lying between them. Germline V gene lookup returns CDR1 LGHNA and CDR2 YSLEER. The CDR3 sequence: CASSRVFITDTQYF. CDR3 in DNA: TGCGCCAGCAGCCGAGTTTTCATCACAGATACGCAGTATTTT.

This chain uses TRBV19 with TRBJ2-1; D is uncertain. The CDR3 totals 13 residues. Trimming shortened V by 6 bases and J by 3 bases, and 9 bases separated the two germline ends. Germline CDR1 reads LNHDA; CDR2 reads SQIVND (reference sequence). The CDR3 DNA reads TGTGCCAGTAGGACGCTAAACTACAATGAGCAGTTCTTC. As protein: CASRTLNYNEQFF.

This chain connects TRBV12-3 or TRBV12-4 to TRBJ2-5, with unresolved D. This CDR3 is 13 amino acids long. V was clipped by 6 bases and J by 7 bases, with 15 bases between them. In DNA, the CDR3 is TGTGCCAGCAGCCACTGGGGAATGGGGACCCAGTACTTC. The encoded protein is CASSHWGMGTQYF.

The chain couples TRBV20-1 to TRBJ1-5, with TRBD1 matching 7 bases. Germline V gene sequence: CDR1 DFQATT, CDR2 SNEGSKA (reference sequence). J gave up 3 bases and V 3 bases, and 8 bases lay outside the gene matches. The CDR3 has 15 residues. DNA of the CDR3: TGCAGTGCTAGGGAGGGGGCTATGAACAATCAGCCCCAGCATTTT. Amino acid sequence: CSAREGAMNNQPQHF.